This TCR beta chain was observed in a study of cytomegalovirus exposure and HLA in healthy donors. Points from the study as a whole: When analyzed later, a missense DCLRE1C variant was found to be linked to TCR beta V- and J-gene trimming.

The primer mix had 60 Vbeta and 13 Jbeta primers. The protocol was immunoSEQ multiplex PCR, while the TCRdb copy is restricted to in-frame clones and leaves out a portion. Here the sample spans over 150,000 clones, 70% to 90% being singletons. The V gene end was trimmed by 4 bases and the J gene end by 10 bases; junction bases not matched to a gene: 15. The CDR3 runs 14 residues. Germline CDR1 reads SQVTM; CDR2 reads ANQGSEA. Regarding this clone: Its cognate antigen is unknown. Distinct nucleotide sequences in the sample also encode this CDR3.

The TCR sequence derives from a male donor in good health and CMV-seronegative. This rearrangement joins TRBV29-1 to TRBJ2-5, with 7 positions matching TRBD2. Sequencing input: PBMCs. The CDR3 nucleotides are TGCAGCGTTGGAGTTGTGACTAGCTTTCCCCGCCAGTACTTC. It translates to CSVGVVTSFPRQYF.